The next 16 T cell receptor beta chains were all read from a single sample in a study of regulatory T cells in long-lasting Graves disease. CDR3 regions were amplified by Arm-PCR using iRepertoire HTBI primers to build TCR beta libraries. TCRdb fed the multiplex PCR reads into MiXCR, producing one record per CDR3 protein. The sample carries roughly 490,000 distinct CDR3 sequences, about 20% recorded once. The sample's time point: persistent/refractory GD, antithyroid drugs over 5 years with positive TRAb. Construction of the TCR library relied on RNA isolated from PBMCs. Sequencing used peripheral blood mononuclear cells (PBMCs), obtained when the disease was refractory, from a patient treated with antithyroid drugs. The receptors were gathered from a female donor with Graves disease.

This clonotype was recorded a few times. The CDR3 DNA sequence: TGTGCCAGCAGCCAGGGACGCCAGGGAACCCAGTACTTC. Translating it yields CASSQGRQGTQYF. J is TRBJ2-5 and V is TRBV3-1; D possibly uses TRBD1 or TRBD2 (5 bases each). Germline CDR1 reads LGHDT; CDR2 reads YNNKEL (reference sequence). V gave up 3 bases and J gave up 8 bases, with 13 bases separating them. The CDR3 consists of 13 residues.

This clonotype was observed many times. The chain recombines TRBV10-3 with TRBJ2-2; D perhaps matches TRBD1 (5 bases). V lost 4 bases and J 2 bases, leaving 8 bases between the germline ends. Germline CDR1 ENHRY, CDR2 SYGVKD. This CDR3 has 14 residues. CDR3 nucleotides: TGTGCCATCAGTGCCAGGGTAAACACCGGGGAGCTGTTTTTT. Protein sequence: CAISARVNTGELFF.

This sequence joins TRBV15 and TRBJ1-5; D not resolved. This CDR3 is built from 12 residues. CDR1 is LNHNV, CDR2 YYDKDF, per germline (reference sequence). The V end was cut by 4 bases, the J end by 4 bases, with 5 bases between. Here the CDR3 DNA reads TGTGCCACCAGCACTATAAATCAGCCCCAGCATTTT. It is translated as CATSTINQPQHF. The variable domain in full, with the rest retrieved from reference TRBV15 and TRBJ1-5, is DAMVIQNPRYQVTQFGKPVTLSCSQTLNHNVMYWYQQKSSQAPKLLFHYYDKDFNNEADTPDNFQSRRPNTSFCFLDIRSPGLGDTAMYLCATSTINQPQHFGDGTRLSIL.

This clonotype was found a few times. V gene TRBV12-3 or TRBV12-4 combines with J gene TRBJ2-3; 9 nucleotides match TRBD2. With V trimmed by 1 base and J by 5 bases, 1 base remained unmatched. This CDR3 comprises 14 residues. For the CDR3, the DNA is TGTGCCAGCAGTTTAGTTAGCGGGGGAGATACGCAGTATTTT. Translation: CASSLVSGGDTQYF.

The chain employs TRBV7-3 and TRBJ2-7; D unclear. There are 12 residues in the CDR3. With 2 bases removed from V and 7 bases from J, the gap between germline ends came to 9 bases. Germline CDR1 reads SGHTA; CDR2 reads FQGTGA. CDR3 region: CASSLELGEQYF. The CDR3 nucleotides read TGTGCCAGCAGCTTAGAATTGGGAGAGCAGTACTTC.

This chain links TRBV2 with TRBJ2-7; TRBD2 agrees at 9 bases. Germline-derived CDR1 and CDR2 are SNHLY and FYNNEI. The CDR3 is 16 residues long. Trimming cost V 6 bases and J 5 bases; bases outside gene matches: 14. The CDR3 loop is CASSQDHAGGHHEQYF. In DNA form, the CDR3 reads TGTGCCAGCAGCCAAGATCACGCGGGAGGGCACCACGAGCAGTACTTC.

This clonotype was counted between two and nine times. The chain uses TRBV5-6 and TRBJ1-1; TRBD1 is a possible D gene (6 bases). Germline CDR1 reads SGHDT; CDR2 reads YYEEEE. The CDR3 extends over 16 amino acids. V shed 6 bases and J shed 1 base, with 19 bases lying between them. DNA of the CDR3: TGTGCCAGCACCCACTCGGCTTGGGGGGCGAACACTGAAGCTTTCTTT. Translated, it gives CASTHSAWGANTEAFF.

This clonotype was found once. The J gene is TRBJ1-3, the V gene TRBV6-1, with D hard to call. The V gene lost 6 bases and the J gene lost 6 bases, with 21 bases spanning the gap. The CDR3 contains 16 residues. Germline values: CDR1 MNHNS, CDR2 SASEGT. The CDR3: CASRSPTRVEENTIYF. DNA for the CDR3: TGTGCCAGCAGGTCCCCGACTAGGGTAGAAGAAAACACCATATATTTT.

J is TRBJ1-6 and V is TRBV6-2 or TRBV6-3; tentatively, D is TRBD1 (5 bases). V was clipped by 0 bases and J by 7 bases, with 7 bases between them. This CDR3 spans 14 amino acids. The germline gives CDR1 MNHEY, CDR2 SVGEGT. This CDR3 reads CASSYSGTNSPLHF. The CDR3 nucleotides are TGTGCCAGCAGTTACTCGGGGACGAATTCACCCCTCCACTTT.

This rearrangement joins TRBV3-1 to TRBJ1-3; D is ambiguous. Germline lookup yields CDR1 LGHDT and CDR2 YNNKEL (reference sequence). The CDR3 sequence is 12 residues long. V was clipped by 6 bases and J by 2 bases, with 5 bases between them. DNA of the CDR3: TGTGCCAGCAGGACGGCTGGAAACACCATATATTTT. Its protein is CASRTAGNTIYF.

This clonotype has a count of ten or more. The chain carries TRBV12-3 or TRBV12-4 and TRBJ1-5, with D unclear. This CDR3 has 12 amino acids. Trimming took off 5 bases at V and 8 bases at J, with 10 bases between the two ends. CDR3 nucleotide sequence: TGTGCCAGCAGTCAAGAGGGTGAGCCCCAGCATTTT. This codes for CASSQEGEPQHF.

This clonotype was found many times. The V and J genes are TRBV11-1 and TRBJ1-5, with D unclear. The V gene's germline CDR1 is SGHAT and CDR2 FQDESV (reference sequence). The CDR3 spans 15 residues. Trimming left V 2 bases short and J 4 bases short, with 12 bases between. CDR3 sequence: CASSLSGRPNQPQHF. CDR3 DNA sequence: TGTGCCAGCAGCTTAAGTGGCCGACCTAATCAGCCCCAGCATTTT.

The sample holds many counts of this clonotype. The chain links TRBV12-5 to TRBJ2-5; D unresolved. The germline V gene has CDR1 LGHNT and CDR2 FRNRAP. V was shortened by 7 bases and J by 8 bases, with 23 bases between the two germline ends. This CDR3 comprises 15 residues. The CDR3 is CASALADTSEGTQYF. In DNA form, the CDR3 reads TGTGCTAGTGCCCTTGCCGACACCTCCGAAGGAACCCAGTACTTC. Using reference TRBV12-5 and TRBJ2-5 for the parts outside the CDR3, the full variable domain is DARVTQTPRHKVTEMGQEVTMRCQPILGHNTVFWYRQTMMQGLELLAYFRNRAPLDDSGMPKDRFSAEMPDATLATLKIQPSEPRDSAVYFCASALADTSEGTQYFGPGTRLLVL.

This clonotype was observed a few times. The gene calls are TRBV7-9 and TRBJ2-7, with 7 bases matching TRBD2. The CDR3 sequence is 13 residues long. The germline V gene has CDR1 SEHNR and CDR2 FQNEAQ (reference sequence). The ends lost 8 bases at V and 4 bases at J; junction bases unmatched: 8. The CDR3 protein is CASLPGGKYEQYF. The DNA for the CDR3 is TGTGCCAGCCTTCCGGGGGGAAAGTACGAGCAGTACTTC.

This clonotype has at least ten counts. The chain is built from TRBV12-3 or TRBV12-4 and TRBJ2-7; the D gene is possibly TRBD1 (6 bases). CDR3 length: 16 amino acids. Trimming left V 5 bases short and J 1 base short, with 18 bases between. Here the CDR3 reads CASSLGGQGLSYEQYF. CDR3 nucleotides: TGTGCCAGCAGTCTCGGTGGCCAGGGGCTATCCTACGAGCAGTACTTC.

The chain is built from TRBV11-1 and TRBJ1-6, with D possibly being TRBD1 (5 bases). Germline-derived CDR1 and CDR2 are SGHAT and FQDESV (reference sequence). The CDR3 loop spans 14 amino acids. V lost 6 bases, J lost 8 bases, and 14 bases lay in between. In nucleotides, the CDR3 is TGTGCCAGCAGTCCCGGGACGCAGCATTCACCCCTCCACTTT. Protein sequence: CASSPGTQHSPLHF.